The 27 T cell receptor beta chains presented below share a single source sample, sequenced in a study of OX40 agonist ivuxolimab in advanced cancers. Clones were sequenced by immunoSEQ multiplex PCR, and TCRdb holds only the in-frame ones, with some missing. The sample consists of tens of thousands of clones, around nine tenths of them appearing once. The source material was CD4+ or CD8+ T cells sorted from blood, sampled in a trial of the OX40 agonist ivuxolimab. The source is an adult with an advanced solid tumor such as melanoma, head and neck, liver or kidney cancer.

The chain joins TRBV6-5 to TRBJ1-5; D gene unclear. The ends were cut back, 3 bases at V and 0 bases at J, with 6 bases in the middle. There are 14 residues in the CDR3. The germline CDR1 and CDR2 sequences are MNHEY and SVGAGI. For the CDR3, the DNA is TGTGCCAGCAGTTATGGGCATAGCAATCAGCCCCAGCATTTT. Protein: CASSYGHSNQPQHF.

This clone was recorded once. The chain links TRBV9 to TRBJ2-2; 13 bases are a match to TRBD2. The CDR3 is made up of 18 amino acids. The germline CDR1 and CDR2 sequences are SGDLS and YYNGEE. Losses at the gene ends were 0 bases for V and 0 bases for J; bases not matched to a gene: 2. CDR3 DNA sequence: TGTGCCAGCAGCGTAGCACTAGCGGGAGGGCCGAACACCGGGGAGCTGTTTTTT. Residues: CASSVALAGGPNTGELFF.

The chain recombines TRBV4-2 with TRBJ1-3; no clear D. V was clipped by 4 bases and J by 2 bases, with 15 bases between them. Looked up from germline, CDR1 is LGHNA and CDR2 is YNFKEQ. The CDR3 sequence is 16 residues long. CDR3 amino acids: CASSRSLGSTGNTIYF. DNA for the CDR3: TGTGCCAGCAGCCGGTCTCTCGGGTCGACTGGAAACACCATATATTTT.

The V and J genes are TRBV29-1 and TRBJ1-4, with 7 bases lining up with TRBD1. The CDR3 covers 15 residues. Germline V gene lookup returns CDR1 SQVTM and CDR2 ANQGSEA. With V trimmed by 6 bases and J by 3 bases, 10 bases remained unmatched. The CDR3 is CSVRVLGGANEKLFF. DNA of the CDR3: TGCAGCGTACGAGTCTTAGGGGGCGCTAATGAAAAACTGTTTTTT.

This clone was seen once. The rearrangement links TRBV10-1 to TRBJ2-3; TRBD1 matches 8 bases. This CDR3 has 15 residues. V shed 0 bases and J 4 bases; nucleotides not matched to a gene: 3. CDR1 is WNHNN and CDR2 is SYGVQD in the germline V gene (reference sequence). The CDR3 bases are TGCGCCAGCAGTGAGTCCCAGGGGGCTGCAGATACGCAGTATTTT. Translation gives CASSESQGAADTQYF.

V is TRBV6-4 and J is TRBJ2-2; D is ambiguous. This CDR3 spans 14 amino acids. From germline, CDR1 is MRHNA and CDR2 SNTAGT. Trimming shortened V by 4 bases and J by 6 bases, and 12 bases separated the two germline ends. The DNA for the CDR3 is TGTGCCAGCAGTGTCGAAGGGTTGGCCGGGGAGCTGTTTTTT. This sequence encodes CASSVEGLAGELFF.

The chain carries TRBV27 and TRBJ2-5; D remains unclear. The germline gives CDR1 MNHEY, CDR2 SMNVEV (reference sequence). The CDR3 is 13 amino acids. V shed 8 bases and J shed 4 bases, with 14 bases lying between them. CDR3 in amino acids: CASRRPPGETQYF. CDR3 coding DNA: TGTGCCAGCCGCCGGCCGCCGGGAGAGACCCAGTACTTC.

CDR3 DNA: TGCGCCAGCAGCTTGGCTGGGACAGGGCTATGGAATGAGCAGTTCTTC. It encodes CASSLAGTGLWNEQFF. This chain connects TRBV5-1 to TRBJ2-1; 9 nucleotides align to TRBD1. Germline-derived CDR1 and CDR2 are SGHRS and YFSETQ. This CDR3 spans 16 amino acids. V gave up 0 bases and J gave up 7 bases; unmatched junction bases: 8.

The rearrangement joins TRBV9 to TRBJ2-2, with no clear D. This CDR3 has 13 amino acids. Between the trimmed V and J ends, which lost 0 bases and 5 bases, there was a span of 5 bases. The germline V gene has CDR1 SGDLS and CDR2 YYNGEE. The CDR3, as DNA: TGTGCCAGCAGCGTAGAAAGGACCGGGGAGCTGTTTTTT. Encoded protein: CASSVERTGELFF.

This rearrangement joins TRBV28 to TRBJ2-3; possible D gene TRBD2, 5 bases. The V end was cut by 2 bases, the J end by 5 bases, with 14 bases between. Germline lookup yields CDR1 MDHEN and CDR2 SYDVKM. CDR3 size: 15 residues. DNA for the CDR3: TGTGCCAGCAGTTTAGGGAGTCTAGCAGGAGATACGCAGTATTTT. Translated, it gives CASSLGSLAGDTQYF.

This chain uses TRBV7-8 with TRBJ2-7; 9 bases are shared with TRBD1. V was pared by 8 bases and J by 2 bases, with 7 bases of the junction left unmatched. CDR1 and CDR2 from the germline V gene are SGHVS and FQNEAQ. There are 14 residues in the CDR3. CDR3 protein: CASQVGTGTYEQYF. CDR3 nucleotide sequence: TGTGCCAGCCAAGTAGGGACAGGGACCTACGAGCAGTACTTC.

This clone was counted a single time. The CDR3 DNA follows: TGTGCCAGCAGTCTAACAGTGTCTGGGGCCAACGTCCTGACTTTC. Amino acids: CASSLTVSGANVLTF. J is TRBJ2-6 and V is TRBV2; D not certain. The CDR3 consists of 15 residues. CDR1 is SNHLY and CDR2 is FYNNEI in the germline V gene. V was clipped by 5 bases and J by 1 base, with 9 bases between them.

This sequence joins TRBV11-2 and TRBJ2-1, with 9 bases fitting TRBD2. This CDR3 region has 15 residues. J gave up 5 bases and V 6 bases, and 8 bases lay outside the gene matches. Germline assignment: CDR1 SGHAT and CDR2 FQNNGV. The CDR3 sequence: CASSYSGSNHNEQFF. The CDR3 nucleotides are TGTGCCAGCAGTTATAGCGGGAGTAACCACAATGAGCAGTTCTTC.

In regard to this clone: Other DNA sequences in the sample encode the same CDR3. The chain joins TRBV7-2 to TRBJ2-7; no reliable D call. The CDR3 is 11 amino acids. Trimming removed 5 bases from V and 3 bases from J, with 5 bases in between. Germline assignment: CDR1 SGHTA and CDR2 FQGNSA. DNA of the CDR3: TGTGCCAGCAGCCTCAACTACGAGCAGTACTTC. Protein product: CASSLNYEQYF.

About this clone: Other DNA sequences from this sample encode an identical CDR3 as well. The V and J genes are TRBV25-1 and TRBJ2-5, with 13 bases identical to TRBD2. CDR3 length: 15 residues. The germline V gene has CDR1 MGHDK and CDR2 SYGVNS. V gave up 6 bases and J gave up 1 base; unmatched junction bases: 2. CDR3 sequence (DNA): TGTGCCAGCAGAGGACTAGCGGGAGTCCAAGAGACCCAGTACTTC. Residues: CASRGLAGVQETQYF.

The chain combines TRBV6-1 with TRBJ2-7; perhaps TRBD1 as D (6 bases). The CDR3 spans 15 residues. Per germline, CDR1 MNHNS and CDR2 SASEGT. V was clipped by 5 bases and J by 1 base, with 15 bases between them. The CDR3 nucleotides are TGTGCCAGCAGTATCCGGACAGACTCATCCTACGAGCAGTACTTC. Its protein is CASSIRTDSSYEQYF.

CDR3 region: CASSLAGTNYGYTF. DNA for the CDR3: TGTGCCAGCAGCTTGGCGGGCACTAACTATGGCTACACCTTC. This chain links TRBV5-6 with TRBJ1-2; D unclear. Trimming pared 0 bases from V and 0 bases from J, leaving 6 bases between. The CDR3 spans 14 residues. Germline CDR1 SGHDT, CDR2 YYEEEE.

This chain links TRBV6-6 with TRBJ1-5; 7 bases align to TRBD1. CDR3 size: 16 residues. Germline V lookup: CDR1 MNHNY, CDR2 SVGAGI (reference sequence). Unmatched junction bases numbered 7, after V lost 5 bases and J lost 0 bases. CDR3 amino acids: CASSPWGQPSNQPQHF. CDR3 nucleotide sequence: TGTGCCAGCAGTCCCTGGGGACAGCCTAGCAATCAGCCCCAGCATTTT.

The V gene is TRBV2, the J gene TRBJ2-3; D is unclear. Germline assignment: CDR1 SNHLY and CDR2 FYNNEI. V shed 2 bases and J shed 1 base, with 7 bases lying between them. This CDR3 spans 14 amino acids. Here the CDR3 reads CASSELWGTDTQYF. As DNA, the CDR3 is TGTGCCAGCAGTGAACTATGGGGCACAGATACGCAGTATTTT.

The chain is built from TRBV6-6 and TRBJ2-2; the D is unclear. The V and J ends lost 0 bases and 5 bases respectively, with 10 bases between them. This CDR3 is built from 15 residues. CDR1 is MNHNY and CDR2 is SVGAGI in the germline V gene (reference sequence). CDR3 DNA: TGTGCCAGCAGTTACTCTCTGGCCGCAACCGGGGAGCTGTTTTTT. As protein: CASSYSLAATGELFF.

J is TRBJ1-4 and V is TRBV4-2; the D gene is possibly TRBD1 (6 bases). The CDR3 totals 17 residues. Germline V gene lookup returns CDR1 LGHNA and CDR2 YNFKEQ. V lost 4 bases and J 2 bases, leaving 17 bases between the germline ends. The CDR3 nucleotides are TGTGCCAGCAGCCGGGGACACCTCAGCTCGACTAATGAAAAACTGTTTTTT. This codes for CASSRGHLSSTNEKLFF.

The chain recombines TRBV9 with TRBJ2-1; D perhaps matches TRBD1 (5 bases). V lost 0 bases to trimming and J lost 1 base, with 11 bases between them. The CDR3 is 16 amino acids. The germline CDR1 and CDR2 sequences are SGDLS and YYNGEE. The CDR3 reads CASSVGGSQSYNEQFF. The CDR3 DNA sequence: TGTGCCAGCAGCGTAGGGGGCTCCCAATCCTACAATGAGCAGTTCTTC.

This chain joins TRBV19 and TRBJ2-1; TRBD2 matches at 8 bases. The germline V gene has CDR1 LNHDA and CDR2 SQIVND (reference sequence). With V trimmed by 4 bases and J by 9 bases, 11 bases remained unmatched. The CDR3 loop spans 15 amino acids. CDR3 protein: CASSKRREAEGEQFF. The CDR3 DNA reads TGTGCCAGTAGTAAAAGGCGGGAGGCCGAGGGTGAGCAGTTCTTC.

This clone was found once. The rearrangement links TRBV19 to TRBJ1-3; D call uncertain. CDR1 and CDR2 (germline): LNHDA, SQIVND (reference sequence). This CDR3 has 12 amino acids. Between the trimmed V and J ends, which lost 3 bases and 1 base, there was a span of 1 base. The CDR3 here is CASSISGNTIYF. CDR3 nucleotides: TGTGCCAGTAGTATTTCTGGAAACACCATATATTTT.

The chain is built from TRBV6-5 and TRBJ2-5, with 7 bases fitting TRBD2. J gave up 2 bases and V 4 bases, and 7 bases lay outside the gene matches. The germline CDR1 and CDR2 sequences are MNHEY and SVGAGI. CDR3 length: 15 amino acids. CDR3 nucleotide sequence: TGTGCCAGCAGTTCCGCAGGTAGCGGGCAAGAGACCCAGTACTTC. Translated: CASSSAGSGQETQYF.

CDR3 residues: CATHLGGSNTGELFF. CDR3 DNA sequence: TGTGCTACACATTTGGGTGGTTCGAACACCGGGGAGCTGTTTTTT. The chain combines TRBV12-5 with TRBJ2-2; D is unresolved. The CDR3 consists of 15 residues. The V and J ends lost 10 bases and 0 bases respectively, with 15 bases between them. Germline assignment: CDR1 LGHNT and CDR2 FRNRAP.

The chain has TRBV6-6 and TRBJ2-7; a possible D gene is TRBD1 (5 bases). V was pared by 0 bases and J by 3 bases, with 12 bases between. The CDR3 extends over 15 amino acids. Germline CDR1 MNHNY, CDR2 SVGAGI (reference sequence). CDR3 coding DNA: TGTGCCAGCAGTTACTCTGGGCAGGGATTCTACGAGCAGTACTTC. Residues: CASSYSGQGFYEQYF.